Below, 20 T cell receptor beta chains from the same sample are listed, as sequenced in a study of blood T cell repertoires in COVID-19. Profiled with immunoSEQ multiplex PCR; TCRdb holds only in-frame clones, not every one. Of approximately 190,000 clones listed, 65% to 90% are singletons. The sequenced sample consisted of PBMCs or T cells enriched from blood (not recorded which). The source of these receptors is a woman in her sixties with acute COVID-19.

The chain recombines TRBV7-2 with TRBJ2-7; no clear D gene. V lost 4 bases and J lost 7, with 14 bases in between. Germline assignment: CDR1 SGHTA and CDR2 FQGNSA. CDR3 length: 13 amino acids. The CDR3 spells CASSSPQDLEQYF. Written as DNA, the CDR3 is TGTGCCAGCAGCTCACCCCAGGATTTGGAGCAGTACTTC.

The gene calls are TRBV4-2 and TRBJ2-1; TRBD2 agrees at 7 bases. V trimming: 1 base; J trimming: 9 bases; junction bases outside the gene matches: 9. Per germline, CDR1 LGHNA and CDR2 YNFKEQ. The CDR3 runs 15 residues. For the CDR3, the DNA is TGTGCCAGCAGCCAAGCGGGTTCTCGACTAGCTGAGCAGTTCTTC. Translation gives CASSQAGSRLAEQFF.

The gene calls are TRBV30 and TRBJ2-1, with D perhaps TRBD2 (7 bases). CDR1 GTSNPN and CDR2 SVGIG come from the germline V gene (reference sequence). The CDR3 covers 12 residues. V lost 5 bases and J lost 5, with 10 bases in between. CDR3 amino acids: CAWSGGHNEQFF. The CDR3 nucleotides read TGTGCCTGGTCCGGGGGGCACAATGAGCAGTTCTTC. Filled out from reference TRBV30 and TRBJ2-1, the complete variable domain reads SQTIHQWPATLVQPVGSPLSLECTVEGTSNPNLYWYRQAAGRGLQLLFYSVGIGQISSEVPQNLSASRPQDRQFILSSKKLLLSDSGFYLCAWSGGHNEQFFGPGTRLTVL.

The rearrangement links TRBV12-3 or TRBV12-4 to TRBJ1-2; D call uncertain. The V end lost 1 base, the J end lost 8 bases, and 11 bases lay between the germline ends. This CDR3 contains 13 residues. CDR3 DNA: TGTGCCAGCAGTTTAGGAGGCCCCGGGGGCTACACCTTC. This codes for CASSLGGPGGYTF.

The V call is TRBV5-8, the J call TRBJ2-1, with 9 nucleotides matching TRBD2. The CDR3 spans 17 residues. Germline V gives CDR1 SGHTS, CDR2 YDEGEE. V was clipped by 6 bases and J by 0 bases; unmatched bases: 10. CDR3: CASKMVAGEYSYNEQFF. The CDR3 bases are TGTGCCAGCAAGATGGTAGCGGGGGAATACTCCTACAATGAGCAGTTCTTC.

This clone was seen more than once but under ten times. The rearrangement uses TRBV20-1 and TRBJ1-3; D remains unclear. CDR1 is DFQATT, CDR2 SNEGSKA, per germline (reference sequence). The CDR3 spans 11 residues. V gave up 5 bases and J gave up 4 bases, with 6 bases separating them. This CDR3 is CSAEAGNTIYF. The CDR3 region has the DNA TGCAGTGCTGAGGCCGGAAACACCATATATTTT.

The chain's CDR3 is CAWSVRGGNSYEQYF. Written as DNA, the CDR3 is TGTGCCTGGAGTGTCCGCGGCGGGAATTCCTACGAGCAGTACTTC. The rearrangement joins TRBV30 to TRBJ2-7; TRBD2 is a possible D gene (6 bases). From germline, CDR1 is GTSNPN and CDR2 SVGIG (reference sequence). Trimming left V 0 bases short and J 1 base short, with 13 bases between. CDR3 length: 15 residues. The full variable domain, in which reference TRBV30 and TRBJ2-7 provide the parts outside the CDR3, is SQTIHQWPATLVQPVGSPLSLECTVEGTSNPNLYWYRQAAGRGLQLLFYSVGIGQISSEVPQNLSASRPQDRQFILSSKKLLLSDSGFYLCAWSVRGGNSYEQYFGPGTRLTVT.

This sequence joins TRBV19 and TRBJ1-3; D possibly corresponds to TRBD1 (6 bases). This CDR3 is built from 18 residues. From germline, CDR1 is LNHDA and CDR2 SQIVND (reference sequence). V was shortened by 6 bases and J by 0 bases, with 21 bases between the two germline ends. The CDR3 DNA reads TGTGCCAGTAGACGACAGGACATTGTTCCTAGCTCTGGAAACACCATATATTTT. Residues: CASRRQDIVPSSGNTIYF.

V and J are TRBV27 and TRBJ2-3, with 9 bases fitting TRBD2. The V gene end was trimmed by 4 bases and the J gene end by 6 bases; junction bases not matched to a gene: 17. From germline, CDR1 is MNHEY and CDR2 SMNVEV (reference sequence). The CDR3 length is 18 residues. The CDR3 reads CASSSTGRGGLFDDTQYF. Here the CDR3 DNA reads TGTGCCAGCAGTTCCACCGGGCGGGGGGGCCTCTTTGATGATACGCAGTATTTT.

The gene calls are TRBV27 and TRBJ2-2; 13 nucleotides align to TRBD2. Unmatched junction bases numbered 6, after V lost 5 bases and J lost 0 bases. The CDR3 runs 18 residues. The V gene's germline CDR1 is MNHEY and CDR2 SMNVEV (reference sequence). This CDR3 reads CASSPLLAGGPNTGELFF. The CDR3 region has the DNA TGTGCCAGCAGTCCCTTACTAGCGGGGGGGCCGAACACCGGGGAGCTGTTTTTT.

The gene calls are TRBV5-4 and TRBJ1-1; 12 positions match TRBD1. V was clipped by 5 bases and J by 5 bases; unmatched bases: 7. Germline-derived CDR1 and CDR2 are SGHNT and YYREEE (reference sequence). The CDR3 consists of 15 residues. The CDR3 DNA sequence: TGTGCCAGCAGGGCGGGACAGGGGGCCGGTACTGAAGCTTTCTTT. It yields the protein CASRAGQGAGTEAFF.

In this sample, this clone turned up a few times. One junction end disagrees with the germline gene, perhaps due to a read error. The chain joins TRBV12-3 or TRBV12-4 to TRBJ1-6; 9 nucleotides align to TRBD1. The CDR3 loop spans 12 amino acids. The CDR3 sequence is CASSAIFRDRDF. The CDR3 DNA follows: TGTGCCAGCAGTGCGATATTCCGGGACAGGGACTTT.

The CDR3 DNA reads as TGTGCCAGCGCGGACCGGGGGGATACGCAGTATTTT. Translation gives CASADRGDTQYF. V usage is TRBV7-2 and J usage is TRBJ2-3, with a weak D call TRBD2 (6 bases). This CDR3 contains 12 residues. The germline V gene encodes CDR1 SGHTA and CDR2 FQGNSA. Trimming left V 8 bases short and J 6 bases short, with 12 bases between.

The chain has TRBV3-1 (or the pseudogene TRBV3-2) and TRBJ1-2, with TRBD1 matching over 7 bases. The germline V gene has CDR1 LGHDT and CDR2 YNNKEL (reference sequence). After removal of 2 bases from V and 0 bases from J, the junction contained 3 bases not matched to a gene. The CDR3 spans 15 residues. The CDR3 region is CASSQSGQTNYGYTF. DNA of the CDR3: TGTGCCAGCAGCCAATCGGGACAGACTAACTATGGCTACACCTTC.

This clone was counted between two and nine times. The chain combines TRBV30 with TRBJ1-2; no clear D gene. The CDR3 is made up of 12 amino acids. Germline V CDR1 and CDR2: GTSNPN, SVGIG (reference sequence). Trimming shortened V by 2 bases and J by 7 bases, and 11 bases separated the two germline ends. This chain's CDR3 is CAWSRGLLGYTF. For the CDR3, the DNA is TGTGCCTGGAGTCGAGGCCTCCTTGGCTACACCTTC.

The chain joins TRBV28 to TRBJ2-7, with 12 positions matching TRBD1. Germline CDR1 is MDHEN and CDR2 is SYDVKM. Trimming at V came to 4 bases and at J to 4 bases, leaving 5 bases not matched to a gene. CDR3 length: 15 residues. CDR3 DNA: TGTGCCAGCAGTTCCGGGACAGGGGGCGGGTACGAGCAGTACGTC. Translating it yields CASSSGTGGGYEQYV.

This clone was seen a few times. This chain uses TRBV6-2 or TRBV6-3 with TRBJ2-5, with D possibly being TRBD2 (7 bases). With 6 bases removed from V and 6 bases from J, the gap between germline ends came to 17 bases. The CDR3 is 14 amino acids. From germline, CDR1 is MNHEY and CDR2 SVGEGT. CDR3 protein: CASSNEPGGQTQYF. The CDR3 DNA is TGTGCCAGCAGCAACGAACCCGGGGGGCAGACCCAGTACTTC.

The chain is built from TRBV30 and TRBJ1-5; a weak D match, TRBD1 (6 bases). CDR3 length equals 16 residues. The V and J ends lost 2 bases and 4 bases respectively, with 18 bases between them. CDR1 and CDR2 from the germline V gene are GTSNPN and SVGIG (reference sequence). CDR3 DNA sequence: TGTGCCTGGAGTCCCAGGGGAATAACTTCGAATCAGCCCCAGCATTTT. Translated: CAWSPRGITSNQPQHF.

The chain links TRBV9 to TRBJ1-3, with D possibly TRBD1 on 5 matching bases. This CDR3 has 12 residues. Per germline, CDR1 SGDLS and CDR2 YYNGEE. V was cut by 4 bases and J by 8 bases, with 10 bases left in between. CDR3 loop: CASSSAGDTIYF. The CDR3 DNA reads as TGTGCCAGCAGCTCCGCGGGGGACACCATATATTTT.

V gene TRBV7-6 combines with J gene TRBJ2-2; the match to TRBD1 covers 10 bases. This CDR3 spans 19 amino acids. The junction had 8 bases not matched to a gene; V was cut back by 1 base and J by 0 bases. Per germline, CDR1 SGHVS and CDR2 FNYEAQ. As DNA, the CDR3 is TGTGCCAGCAGCTTAGTCCCGGGACAGGGGCCAGCGAACACCGGGGAGCTGTTTTTT. It encodes CASSLVPGQGPANTGELFF.